A single T cell receptor beta chain is shown here with its context. Its antigen remains unidentified. This record comes from a study of cytomegalovirus exposure and HLA in healthy donors. The wider study: In terms of ancestry, the Caucasian-associated cluster contained about 81% of the approximately 400 genotyped donors. Findings and caveats of the study: Later on, an analysis showed TCR association rates differing by HLA locus, with DRB1 the most and HLA-C the fewest. In a later analysis, compared with equally common non-associated chains, HLA-associated beta chains were more expanded. Associated with cytomegalovirus, according to the listing, were 150 to 200 TCR beta chains.

Amplification used 60 Vbeta primers and 13 Jbeta primers. Data came from immunoSEQ multiplex PCR; TCRdb stores just in-frame clones and leaves some out. The sample lists around 250,000 clones, 80% to 85% occurring once. Germline V gives CDR1 MRHNA, CDR2 SNTAGT. Trimming removed 0 bases from V and 8 bases from J, with 11 bases in between. This CDR3 spans 13 amino acids. Sample: PBMCs. The sequence came from a woman aged 55-75 years in good health and CMV-seropositive. This chain joins TRBV6-4 and TRBJ2-7, with a possible D match to TRBD1 (6 bases). The CDR3 region is CASSDSRTAKQYF. The CDR3 bases are TGTGCCAGCAGTGACTCGAGGACAGCTAAGCAGTACTTC.